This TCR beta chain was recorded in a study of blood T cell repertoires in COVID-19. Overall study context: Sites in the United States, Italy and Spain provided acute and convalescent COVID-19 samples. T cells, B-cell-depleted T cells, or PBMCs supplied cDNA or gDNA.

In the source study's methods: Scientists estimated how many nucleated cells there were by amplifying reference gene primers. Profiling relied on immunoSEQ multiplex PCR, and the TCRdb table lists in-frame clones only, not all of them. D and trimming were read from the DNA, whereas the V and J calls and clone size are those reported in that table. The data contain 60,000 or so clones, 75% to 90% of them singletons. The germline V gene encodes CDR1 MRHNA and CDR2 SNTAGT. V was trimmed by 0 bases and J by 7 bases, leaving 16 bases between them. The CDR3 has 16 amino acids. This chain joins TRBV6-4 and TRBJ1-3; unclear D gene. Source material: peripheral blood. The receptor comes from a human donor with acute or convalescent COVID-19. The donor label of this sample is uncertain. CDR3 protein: CASSDSSSQRGNTIYF. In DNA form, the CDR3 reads TGTGCCAGCAGTGACTCATCCTCTCAAAGAGGGAACACCATATATTTT.